One sample yielded the 29 T cell receptor beta chains listed below, sequenced in a study of blood T cell repertoires in COVID-19. Using immunoSEQ multiplex PCR, the repertoire was profiled, and TCRdb retains in-frame clones only, with some absent. This table has about 140,000 clones, roughly 86% appearing once. Sequencing used peripheral blood. The receptor source for this set is a man in his 70s with acute or convalescent COVID-19.

This clone came up a few times. This sequence joins TRBV10-2 and TRBJ2-3, with TRBD2 identical over 7 bases. Germline V gene lookup returns CDR1 WSHSY and CDR2 SAAADI. V lost 3 bases to trimming and J lost 3 bases; unmatched junction nucleotides: 9. The CDR3 consists of 16 residues. CDR3 DNA sequence: TGCGCCAGCAGTGATAGAACCCAGGGAGGGACAGATACGCAGTATTTT. As protein: CASSDRTQGGTDTQYF.

The chain recombines TRBV9 with TRBJ2-2; perhaps TRBD2 as D (5 bases). This CDR3 has 16 amino acids. The germline CDR1 and CDR2 sequences are SGDLS and YYNGEE. The V gene lost 1 base and the J gene lost 1 base, with 11 bases spanning the gap. The chain's CDR3 is CASSVLSSGNTGELFF. CDR3 nucleotides: TGTGCCAGCAGCGTATTATCAAGCGGGAACACCGGGGAGCTGTTTTTT.

The chain couples TRBV6-6 to TRBJ1-6; TRBD1 might be the D (5 bases). V was cut by 5 bases and J by 7 bases, with 21 bases left in between. This CDR3 spans 17 amino acids. Per germline, CDR1 MNHNY and CDR2 SVGAGI (reference sequence). The CDR3 DNA is TGTGCCAGCAGTCGTCGACAGACCAAACGCCTGAATTCACCCCTCCACTTT. This codes for CASSRRQTKRLNSPLHF.

In its sample, this clone was seen a few times. V and J are TRBV3-1 (or the pseudogene TRBV3-2) and TRBJ1-6; TRBD1 is a possible D gene (6 bases). The length of the CDR3 is 15 residues. V lost 4 bases and J lost 5, with 12 bases in between. The germline V gene encodes CDR1 LGHDT and CDR2 YNNKEL (reference sequence). This CDR3 is CASSLGEGDNSPLHF. The DNA for the CDR3 is TGTGCCAGCAGCCTGGGGGAGGGGGATAATTCACCCCTCCACTTT.

The chain has TRBV19 and TRBJ2-2; D unresolved. Between the trimmed V and J ends, which lost 0 bases and 5 bases, there was a span of 25 bases. The V gene's germline CDR1 is LNHDA and CDR2 SQIVND (reference sequence). The CDR3 loop spans 20 amino acids. This CDR3 is CASSIEVSWARPALTGELFF. The CDR3 region has the DNA TGTGCCAGTAGTATAGAGGTTTCATGGGCTCGGCCCGCTTTGACCGGGGAGCTGTTTTTT.

The chain recombines TRBV6-5 with TRBJ1-1, with D possibly TRBD1 on 6 matching bases. The V gene's germline CDR1 is MNHEY and CDR2 SVGAGI. The CDR3 runs to 16 residues. Trimming removed 2 bases at V and 3 bases at J, with 16 bases between. The CDR3 region has the DNA TGTGCCAGCAGTTACAGGGACACCCCGAAGGACACTGAAGCTTTCTTT. This encodes CASSYRDTPKDTEAFF.

In its sample, this clone was seen a few times. The rearrangement joins TRBV10-2 to TRBJ1-2; the D gene is possibly TRBD1 (5 bases). This CDR3 contains 13 residues. The V and J ends lost 0 bases and 9 bases respectively, with 11 bases between them. The V gene's germline CDR1 is WSHSY and CDR2 SAAADI. CDR3 DNA: TGCGCCAGCAGTGAGTCGCGGGGCGCGAGCTACACCTTC. It codes for CASSESRGASYTF.

This clone is a singleton in its sample. V and J are TRBV28 and TRBJ2-7, with TRBD2 matching 7 bases. Germline V lookup: CDR1 MDHEN, CDR2 SYDVKM. The length of the CDR3 is 12 residues. The junction had 6 bases not matched to a gene; V was cut back by 8 bases and J by 5 bases. CDR3 sequence (DNA): TGTGCCAGCCTCCGCGGGAGCCACGAGCAGTACTTC. It codes for CASLRGSHEQYF.

The chain employs TRBV28 and TRBJ1-2; a weak D match, TRBD1 (5 bases). The CDR3 contains 16 residues. Germline V gene lookup returns CDR1 MDHEN and CDR2 SYDVKM. Trimming removed 3 bases from V and 8 bases from J, with 22 bases in between. The CDR3 DNA reads as TGTGCCAGCAGTTTGGTCGCCCGCGGGGGGTACAGAGGCTACACCTTC. Its translation: CASSLVARGGYRGYTF.

As concerns this clone: In the same sample, other DNA sequences code for this CDR3. The chain is built from TRBV12-3 or TRBV12-4 and TRBJ1-1; TRBD1 aligns across 7 bases. The length of the CDR3 is 13 residues. The junction had 0 bases not matched to a gene; V was cut back by 2 bases and J by 3 bases. In DNA, the CDR3 is TGTGCCAGCAGTTTAACAGGGGACACTGAAGCTTTCTTT. This encodes CASSLTGDTEAFF.

The chain recombines TRBV25-1 with TRBJ1-4; 9 bases match TRBD1. The ends lost 6 bases at V and 8 bases at J; junction bases unmatched: 10. CDR1 is MGHDK and CDR2 is SYGVNS in the germline V gene. There are 15 residues in the CDR3. CDR3 nucleotides: TGTGCCAGCAGCCGACCGGGACAGGGTGGAGAAAAACTGTTTTTT. Residues: CASSRPGQGGEKLFF.

This clone has only a few counts. The chain uses TRBV3-1 (or the pseudogene TRBV3-2) and TRBJ1-2, with 12 bases that match TRBD1. In germline, CDR1 is LGHDT, CDR2 YNNKEL (reference sequence). The ends lost 3 bases at V and 3 bases at J; junction bases unmatched: 5. This CDR3 contains 16 residues. CDR3 in amino acids: CASSHSWDRGHYGYTF. The CDR3 DNA reads TGTGCCAGCAGCCACTCTTGGGACAGGGGGCACTATGGCTACACCTTC.

The chain employs TRBV5-1 and TRBJ1-1; D gene unclear. Germline assignment: CDR1 SGHRS and CDR2 YFSETQ. The CDR3 sequence is 14 residues long. V dropped 5 bases and J dropped 1 base, with 12 bases sitting between them. In nucleotides, the CDR3 is TGCGCCAGCAGGATCCGGGGTGGGAACACTGAAGCTTTCTTT. Protein: CASRIRGGNTEAFF. Looking up the rest from reference TRBV5-1 and TRBJ1-1 gives the full variable domain: KAGVTQTPRYLIKTRGQQVTLSCSPISGHRSVSWYQQTPGQGLQFLFEYFSETQRNKGNFPGRFSGRQFSNSRSEMNVSTLELGDSALYLCASRIRGGNTEAFFGQGTRLTVV.

The chain couples TRBV18 to TRBJ1-1; D is unclear. The CDR3 consists of 15 residues. CDR1 KGHSH and CDR2 LQKENI come from the germline V gene. V dropped 0 bases and J dropped 1 base, with 9 bases sitting between them. The CDR3, as DNA: TGTGCCAGCTCACCACCGGAGGGTGGGAACACTGAAGCTTTCTTT. Its translation is CASSPPEGGNTEAFF. The full variable domain, its missing parts supplied by reference TRBV18 and TRBJ1-1, is NAGVMQNPRHLVRRRGQEARLRCSPMKGHSHVYWYRQLPEEGLKFMVYLQKENIIDESGMPKERFSAEFPKEGPSILRIQQVVRGDSAAYFCASSPPEGGNTEAFFGQGTRLTVV.

The V call is TRBV9, the J call TRBJ2-4; D ambiguous. Trimming cost V 4 bases and J 0 bases, with 8 bases left between them. Germline CDR1 reads SGDLS; CDR2 reads YYNGEE. The CDR3 is 14 residues long. Here the CDR3 reads CASSPNLAKNIQYF. CDR3 nucleotide sequence: TGTGCCAGCAGCCCTAATCTAGCCAAAAACATTCAGTACTTC.

The CDR3 sequence: CASSTSPGLAEETQYF. The CDR3 DNA is TGTGCCAGCAGTACTTCCCCGGGACTAGCAGAAGAGACCCAGTACTTC. V gene TRBV28 combines with J gene TRBJ2-5; 9 bases match TRBD2. J was trimmed by 3 bases and V by 5 bases; bases with no gene match: 10. The CDR3 length is 16 residues. Germline loops: CDR1 MDHEN, CDR2 SYDVKM.

This sequence joins TRBV19 and TRBJ1-2, with D tentatively TRBD1 (6 bases). The length of the CDR3 is 13 residues. CDR1 and CDR2 from the germline V gene are LNHDA and SQIVND (reference sequence). V dropped 7 bases and J dropped 4 bases, with 13 bases sitting between them. CDR3 bases: TGTGCCAGTACCGCGGGGGGGCTCTATGGCTACACCTTC. Its translation is CASTAGGLYGYTF. Filled out from reference TRBV19 and TRBJ1-2, the complete variable domain reads DGGITQSPKYLFRKEGQNVTLSCEQNLNHDAMYWYRQDPGQGLRLIYYSQIVNDFQKGDIAEGYSVSREKKESFPLTVTSAQKNPTAFYLCASTAGGLYGYTFGSGTRLTVV.

The chain has TRBV4-2 and TRBJ2-6; TRBD2 aligns across 12 bases. CDR3 length: 19 residues. J gave up 2 bases and V 0 bases, and 5 bases lay outside the gene matches. CDR1 LGHNA and CDR2 YNFKEQ come from the germline V gene. CDR3 residues: CASSQDTTSGRTGANVLTF. CDR3 nucleotide sequence: TGTGCCAGCAGCCAAGATACGACTAGCGGGAGAACTGGGGCCAACGTCCTGACTTTC.

This chain joins TRBV27 and TRBJ2-7; 8 bases agree with TRBD1. CDR1 and CDR2 from the germline V gene are MNHEY and SMNVEV (reference sequence). J lost 9 bases, V lost 3 bases, and 13 bases had no gene match. The CDR3 covers 15 residues. CDR3 residues: CASSFGTGVLRGQYF. The CDR3 DNA reads TGTGCCAGCAGTTTCGGGACAGGCGTACTACGAGGGCAGTACTTC.

This sequence joins TRBV12-5 and TRBJ2-2; no definite D call. Germline V gives CDR1 LGHNT, CDR2 FRNRAP. The CDR3 contains 14 residues. V was trimmed by 6 bases and J by 2 bases, leaving 10 bases between them. In DNA, the CDR3 is TGTGCTAGTGGGAAGGCGACTAACACCGGGGAGCTGTTTTTT. It yields the protein CASGKATNTGELFF.

V is TRBV6-1 and J is TRBJ1-2; 10 nucleotides line up with TRBD1. CDR1 is MNHNS and CDR2 is SASEGT in the germline V gene. The V gene end was trimmed by 3 bases and the J gene end by 2 bases; junction bases not matched to a gene: 0. CDR3 size: 14 residues. CDR3 sequence reads: CASSEGQGNYGYTF. CDR3 bases: TGTGCCAGCAGTGAGGGACAGGGGAACTATGGCTACACCTTC.

This clone was seen only once. The V gene is TRBV9, the J gene TRBJ2-1; the D gene is possibly TRBD1 (6 bases). CDR1 is SGDLS, CDR2 YYNGEE, per germline. This CDR3 region has 14 residues. V was pared by 4 bases and J by 10 bases, with 18 bases between. CDR3 coding DNA: TGTGCCAGCAGCCTACTAAGCTACGACAGGGAGCAGTTCTTC. Protein: CASSLLSYDREQFF.

The chain carries TRBV9 and TRBJ2-2; D is possibly TRBD2 (6 bases). V lost 4 bases and J lost 5, with 18 bases in between. The germline CDR1 and CDR2 sequences are SGDLS and YYNGEE. The CDR3 consists of 16 residues. The CDR3 DNA reads TGTGCCAGCAGCTCCGGGTCCGGGAGCTATACCGGGGAGCTGTTTTTT. Its translation is CASSSGSGSYTGELFF.

V gene TRBV19 combines with J gene TRBJ1-3; D call uncertain. Germline assignment: CDR1 LNHDA and CDR2 SQIVND (reference sequence). The CDR3 is 12 amino acids. V gave up 5 bases and J gave up 6 bases, with 8 bases separating them. CDR3 bases: TGTGCCAGTAGTCTCCGGGAAAACACCATATATTTT. Amino acid sequence: CASSLRENTIYF.

This chain uses TRBV5-1 with TRBJ1-3; no definite D call. CDR3 length: 15 residues. Per germline, CDR1 SGHRS and CDR2 YFSETQ. The ends were cut back, 6 bases at V and 0 bases at J, with 13 bases in the middle. CDR3 amino acids: CASTLYGDSGNTIYF. The CDR3 nucleotides read TGCGCCAGCACCCTCTACGGAGACTCTGGAAACACCATATATTTT.

V and J are TRBV6-4 and TRBJ1-2; D call uncertain. The CDR3 spans 12 residues. Trimming stripped 6 bases from V and 5 bases from J, with 10 bases between. CDR1 and CDR2 from the germline V gene are MRHNA and SNTAGT. The CDR3 DNA reads TGTGCCAGCAGGGGCACAGAGTATGGCTACACCTTC. Translation: CASRGTEYGYTF.

The CDR3 sequence: CASSYFQGQASEAFF. CDR3 in DNA: TGTGCCAGCAGTTACTTCCAGGGACAGGCGAGTGAAGCTTTCTTT. This chain connects TRBV6-6 to TRBJ1-1, with TRBD1 matching 8 bases. The V gene end was trimmed by 1 base and the J gene end by 7 bases; junction bases not matched to a gene: 8. Per germline, CDR1 MNHNY and CDR2 SVGAGI (reference sequence). CDR3 length: 15 residues.

The V gene is TRBV3-1 (or the pseudogene TRBV3-2), the J gene TRBJ2-1; weak D call: TRBD2 (5 bases). V lost 0 bases, J lost 6 bases, and 12 bases lay in between. Germline lookup yields CDR1 LGHDT and CDR2 YNNKEL (reference sequence). The CDR3 consists of 15 residues. This chain's CDR3 is CASSQDAQAGNEQFF. Here the CDR3 DNA reads TGTGCCAGCAGCCAAGACGCGCAGGCGGGCAATGAGCAGTTCTTC.

The rearrangement uses TRBV7-2 and TRBJ2-7, with D perhaps matching TRBD1 (5 bases). CDR1 is SGHTA, CDR2 FQGNSA, per germline. The CDR3 covers 13 residues. V lost 2 bases and J 3 bases, leaving 8 bases between the germline ends. The CDR3 region is CASSLQGFYEQYF. The DNA for the CDR3 is TGTGCCAGCAGCTTACAGGGATTCTACGAGCAGTACTTC.